This T cell receptor (beta chain) came from a study of graft-versus-host responses after intestinal transplantation (dated by TCRdb to about 2021). Context from the whole study: Multivisceral, liver-intestinal, or isolated intestinal transplants were received by the recipients. Every recipient was given anti-thymocyte globulin induction, then maintenance tacrolimus and steroids for approximately 3 years. Bulk TCR-beta CDR3 sequencing was used to track graft-versus-host and host-versus-graft alloreactive T cell clones in the graft, circulation and bone marrow after intestinal transplantation. To identify alloreactive clones, pre-transplant mixed lymphocyte reaction products were sequenced and then compared with unstimulated pre-transplant donor and recipient T cells. The cohort enrolled some 24 intestinal transplant recipients, one of whom was a retransplant, and a few patients without pretransplant specimens were excluded. Donor T cell macrochimerism was defined as a peak of at least 4% donor T cells among recipient peripheral blood mononuclear cells. Samples from three later patients were sequenced in-house on an Illumina MiSeq with MiXCR processing rather than by the commercial service. Beyond this particular receptor, the publication reports: Conclusions were limited by the relatively low number and heterogeneity of intestinal transplant patients. Early after transplant, peak levels of circulating GvH clones were associated with declines in HvG clones. GvH clones were detected in recipient bone marrow, and some appeared earlier in ileal mucosa or blood, consistent with an intestinal mucosal origin. In patients with donor T cell macrochimerism, the allografts had high GvH to HvG T cell clonal ratios.

Trimming removed 6 bases from V and 6 bases from J; the gene matches leave 6 bases unexplained. CDR3 length: 14 amino acids, cysteine to phenylalanine. CDR3 DNA only is kept here, 42 bases in frame from base 1. CDR1 and CDR2, per the germline V gene, are MNHNS and SASEGT. The time point tag for this specimen amounts to: cells obtained before transplantation from donor or recipient. CD3+CD4+ and CD3+CD8+ populations were FACS-sorted from unstimulated pre-transplant donor and recipient cells taken from spleen or lymph nodes. This clone was picked up one time. Its antigen is not yet known. There are no base qualities to consult, and no much larger clone falls within one base. The library was obtained by the immunoSEQ multiplex PCR assay. For most patients, genomic DNA was isolated using the Qiagen DNeasy Blood and Tissue Kit and was shipped frozen to Adaptive Biotechnologies for TCR sequencing. High-throughput TCR-beta CDR3 sequencing of genomic DNA from most patients was performed by Adaptive Biotechnologies. Under the source paper's analysis protocol: Adaptive's ImmunoSEQ software was the source of the TCR sequencing data for 18 patients, while a few other patients were processed with MiXCR and VDJtools. To correct CD4 versus CD8 sorting errors, sequences present in both subsets at a frequency ratio below 5:1 were removed. CDR3 nucleotide sequences shared between donor and recipient were removed because the origin of such sequences could not be assigned. To count as alloreactive, a clone needed at least 2-fold expansion over unstimulated cells and a minimum CFSE-low frequency of 0.002% (template counts) or 0.001% (read counts). A clone was considered mappable if detected in the sequenced pre-transplant spleen, lymph node, or MLR CFSE-low populations of the donor or recipient. The cumulative frequency of alloreactive clones was calculated as a percentage of all sequences, weighted by copy number. Sourced from immuneACCESS, this table was stored by TCRdb with only in-frame sequences that have V and J called. A share of the clones is absent; for the studies checked, an unresolved V gene accounts for under half, and the remainder has no known explanation. That table furnishes V, J and clone size, whereas the DNA furnished D and trimming. The sample data list over 100,000 clones, and roughly 95% of these were observed just once. 2.5% to 3.5% of the sample is in the top ten clones.

The source is a human donor who received an intestinal transplant. The sequencing used unstimulated CD8+ T cells sorted from spleen or lymph node cells, collected before intestinal transplant. Recombination linked TRBV6-1 to TRBJ2-3, with TRBD2 matching 10 junction bases. This receptor carries the CDR3 CASSLAGAGDTQYF. The bases are TGTGCCAGCAGCCTAGCGGGAGCGGGGGATACGCAGTATTTT.